This T cell receptor (beta chain) comes out of a study of blood T cell repertoires in COVID-19. Overall study: Samples representing acute and convalescent COVID-19 were sourced from the United States, Italy and Spain.

Generated by immunoSEQ multiplex PCR, the TCRdb table keeps only in-frame clones and is missing some. The sample has about 190,000 clones; about 78% are singletons. CDR1 and CDR2 (germline): MDHEN, SYDVKM. V lost 7 bases to trimming and J lost 7 bases, with 16 bases between them. The length of the CDR3 is 13 residues. The rearrangement joins TRBV28 to TRBJ1-2; no firm D call. Sequencing was carried out using PBMCs or T cells enriched from blood (not recorded which). This sequence was found in a woman aged 45-65 years who had recovered from COVID-19. The CDR3 protein is CASTMRGRGGYTF. The CDR3 DNA reads as TGTGCCAGCACAATGAGAGGGCGAGGTGGCTACACCTTC.